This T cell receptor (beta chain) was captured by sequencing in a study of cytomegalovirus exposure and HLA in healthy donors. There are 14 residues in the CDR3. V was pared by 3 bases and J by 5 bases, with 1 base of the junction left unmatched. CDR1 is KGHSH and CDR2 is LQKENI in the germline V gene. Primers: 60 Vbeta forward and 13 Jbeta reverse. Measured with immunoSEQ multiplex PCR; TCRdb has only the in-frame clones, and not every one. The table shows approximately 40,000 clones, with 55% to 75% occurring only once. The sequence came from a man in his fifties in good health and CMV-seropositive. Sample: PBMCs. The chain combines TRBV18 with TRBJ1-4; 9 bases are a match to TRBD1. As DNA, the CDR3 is TGTGCCAGCTCACCCGGACAGGGGAATGAAAAACTGTTTTTT. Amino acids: CASSPGQGNEKLFF.